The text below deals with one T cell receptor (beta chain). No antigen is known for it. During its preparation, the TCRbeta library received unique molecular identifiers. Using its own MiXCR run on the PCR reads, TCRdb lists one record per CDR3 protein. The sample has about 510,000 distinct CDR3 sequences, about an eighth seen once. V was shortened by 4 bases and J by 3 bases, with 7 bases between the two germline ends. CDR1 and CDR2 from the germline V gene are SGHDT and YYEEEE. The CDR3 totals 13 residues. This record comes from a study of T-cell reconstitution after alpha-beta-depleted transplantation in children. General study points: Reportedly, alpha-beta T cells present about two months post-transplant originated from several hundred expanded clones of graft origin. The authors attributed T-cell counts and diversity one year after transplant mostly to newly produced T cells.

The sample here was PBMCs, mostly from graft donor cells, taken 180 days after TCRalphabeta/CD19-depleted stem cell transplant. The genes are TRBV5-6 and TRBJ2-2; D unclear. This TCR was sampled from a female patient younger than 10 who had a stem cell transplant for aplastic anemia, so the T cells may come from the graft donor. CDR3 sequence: CASSPRHTGELFF. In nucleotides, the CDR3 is TGTGCCAGCAGCCCGAGACACACCGGGGAGCTGTTTTTT.